Included here is one T cell receptor (beta chain) sequence, with context. The CDR3 end falls 3 residues outside the read, so it is completed with the germline J gene. This specimen includes other DNA sequences encoding the same CDR3. Assay: immunoSEQ multiplex PCR; the TCRdb copy retains only in-frame clones and omits some. The clone table shows 20,000 to 30,000 clones, with the ten largest holding approximately 5.5%. These data belong to a study of T cells in women clearing cervical HPV infection. This CDR3 comprises 14 residues. The ends lost 4 bases at V and 8 bases at J; junction bases unmatched: 8. In germline, CDR1 is SGHTS, CDR2 YDEGEE.

The specimen sequenced was blood buffy coat. The chain joins TRBV5-8 to TRBJ1-4; 7 positions match TRBD1. This receptor was taken from a woman between 18 and 75 years old with a cervical HPV16 infection that either progressed to CIN3+ or cleared (not recorded which). CDR3 in amino acids: CASSPTGINEKLFF. CDR3 DNA (partial): TGTGCCAGCAGCCCGACAGGGATTAACGAAAAA.